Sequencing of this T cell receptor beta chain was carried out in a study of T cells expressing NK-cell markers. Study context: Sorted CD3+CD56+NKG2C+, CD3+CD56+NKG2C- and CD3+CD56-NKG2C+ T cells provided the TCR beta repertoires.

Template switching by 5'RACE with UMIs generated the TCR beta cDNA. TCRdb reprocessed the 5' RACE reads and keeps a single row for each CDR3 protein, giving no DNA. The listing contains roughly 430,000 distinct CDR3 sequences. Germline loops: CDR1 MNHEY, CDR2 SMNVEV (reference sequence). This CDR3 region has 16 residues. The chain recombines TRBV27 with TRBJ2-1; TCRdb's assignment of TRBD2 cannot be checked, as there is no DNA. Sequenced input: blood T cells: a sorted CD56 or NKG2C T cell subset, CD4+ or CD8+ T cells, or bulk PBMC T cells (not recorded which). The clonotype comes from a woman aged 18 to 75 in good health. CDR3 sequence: CASSLLGGGVYNEQFF.